The 6 T cell receptor beta chains below were found in one sample sequenced in a study of a mutant IDH1 vaccine in newly diagnosed glioma. TCRdb's table, derived via immunoSEQ multiplex PCR, lists solely in-frame clones and lacks some. The repertoire includes approximately 52,000 clones, approximately 80% of them detected once, and about 1.7% sits in the top ten. Time point described: baseline, week 1 (first vaccination visit). This sample's treatment: pre-vaccination baseline after standard-of-care therapy. The sample consisted of PBMCs, taken from a glioma patient treated with radiotherapy, temozolomide or both. These receptors all come from a woman in her thirties or forties with glioma.

The chain combines TRBV30 with TRBJ2-3; 7 bases align to TRBD1. Unmatched junction bases numbered 7, after V lost 1 base and J lost 3 bases. Germline loops: CDR1 GTSNPN, CDR2 SVGIG (reference sequence). This CDR3 has 15 residues. CDR3: CAWSAGTATTDTQYF. In nucleotides, the CDR3 is TGTGCCTGGAGTGCCGGGACAGCGACGACAGATACGCAGTATTTT.

The genes are TRBV27 and TRBJ1-3; D perhaps matches TRBD1 (6 bases). This CDR3 contains 13 residues. Looked up from germline, CDR1 is MNHEY and CDR2 is SMNVEV (reference sequence). V shed 6 bases and J shed 0 bases, with 6 bases lying between them. CDR3: CASRDSSGNTIYF. The CDR3 nucleotides are TGTGCCAGCAGGGACAGCTCTGGAAACACCATATATTTT.

V usage is TRBV9 and J usage is TRBJ2-7; TRBD2 matches at 12 bases. In germline, CDR1 is SGDLS, CDR2 YYNGEE. The CDR3 covers 14 residues. V was clipped by 4 bases and J by 5 bases; unmatched bases: 4. CDR3 amino acids: CASSPRLAGDEQYF. The CDR3, as DNA: TGTGCCAGCAGCCCAAGACTAGCGGGGGACGAGCAGTACTTC.

The gene calls are TRBV23-1 and TRBJ1-6, with a possible D match to TRBD1 (5 bases). TRBV23-1 is classed as an ORF, of uncertain function. This CDR3 is built from 14 residues. Trimming shortened V by 8 bases and J by 5 bases, and 13 bases separated the two germline ends. CDR3 protein: CASGLGADNSPLHF. The CDR3 DNA follows: TGCGCCAGCGGATTAGGGGCAGATAATTCACCCCTCCACTTT.

The chain uses TRBV29-1 and TRBJ1-1; D possibly corresponds to TRBD1 (6 bases). Trimming shortened V by 6 bases and J by 2 bases, and 16 bases separated the two germline ends. The germline V gene has CDR1 SQVTM and CDR2 ANQGSEA. This CDR3 comprises 14 residues. The CDR3 DNA reads as TGCAGCGTCCTTAGGGGGGCTATCAACACTGAAGCTTTCTTT. Its protein is CSVLRGAINTEAFF.

The J gene is TRBJ2-1, the V gene TRBV27, with 16 bases identical to TRBD2. CDR1 MNHEY and CDR2 SMNVEV come from the germline V gene (reference sequence). V lost 7 bases to trimming and J lost 2 bases; unmatched junction nucleotides: 11. The CDR3 has 19 residues. The CDR3 loop reads CASKPGTSGGAGAYNEQFF. The CDR3 DNA reads TGTGCCAGCAAGCCTGGGACTAGCGGGGGGGCGGGCGCCTACAATGAGCAGTTCTTC.